This T cell receptor (beta chain) was captured by sequencing in a study of shared clonotypes between healthy human individuals. With regard to this clone: The antigen is unknown.

Assay used: immunoSEQ multiplex PCR; TCRdb lists only in-frame clones, some missing. The profile shows some 1,400,000 clones, over 95% of them singletons. This CDR3 has 11 residues. V lost 4 bases and J lost 7, with 7 bases in between. The germline gives CDR1 SGHAT, CDR2 FQNNGV. The study, taken as a whole, reports: The study found 4.5% to 5% of naive CD4 clonotypes shared across several donors.

This chain connects TRBV11-2 to TRBJ2-5, with D hard to call. The sample consisted of naive CD4+ T cells sorted from blood. The sample's subset: CD45RA+ positively selected. This clonotype was obtained from a man under 40 in good health. CDR3 DNA: TGTGCCAGCAGCTCAACAGCGACCCAGTACTTC. This encodes CASSSTATQYF.